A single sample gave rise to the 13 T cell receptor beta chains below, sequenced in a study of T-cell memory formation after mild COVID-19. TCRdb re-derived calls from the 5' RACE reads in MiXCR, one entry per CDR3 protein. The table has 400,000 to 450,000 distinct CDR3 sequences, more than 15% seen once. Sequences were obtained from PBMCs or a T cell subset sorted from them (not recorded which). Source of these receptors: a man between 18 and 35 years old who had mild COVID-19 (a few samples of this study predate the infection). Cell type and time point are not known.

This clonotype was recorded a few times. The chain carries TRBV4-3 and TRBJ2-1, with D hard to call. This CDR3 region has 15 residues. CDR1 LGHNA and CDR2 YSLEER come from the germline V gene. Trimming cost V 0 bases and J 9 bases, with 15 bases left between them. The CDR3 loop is CASSQEVLSGSEQFF. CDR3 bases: TGCGCCAGCAGCCAAGAAGTCCTCTCGGGTAGTGAGCAGTTCTTC.

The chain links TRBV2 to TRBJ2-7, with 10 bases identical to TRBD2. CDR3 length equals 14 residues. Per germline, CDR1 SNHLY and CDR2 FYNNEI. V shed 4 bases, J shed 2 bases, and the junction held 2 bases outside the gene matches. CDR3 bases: TGTGCCAGCAGTGTAGGGACTAGCGCCTACGAGCAGTACTTC. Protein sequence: CASSVGTSAYEQYF.

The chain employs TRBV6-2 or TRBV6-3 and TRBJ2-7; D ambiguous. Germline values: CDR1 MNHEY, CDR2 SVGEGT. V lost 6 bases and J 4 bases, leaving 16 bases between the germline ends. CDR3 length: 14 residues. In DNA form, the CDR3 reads TGTGCCAGCAGCCCGGGCGACCAACGGTACGAGCAGTACGTC. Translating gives CASSPGDQRYEQYV.

The CDR3 sequence: CASSPQGRGRYGYTF. The CDR3 bases are TGTGCCAGCAGTCCACAGGGAAGAGGCCGATATGGCTACACCTTC. This chain uses TRBV12-3 or TRBV12-4 with TRBJ1-2, with a weak D call TRBD1 (6 bases). Trimming took 5 bases from V and 5 from J, leaving 18 bases between them. There are 15 residues in the CDR3.

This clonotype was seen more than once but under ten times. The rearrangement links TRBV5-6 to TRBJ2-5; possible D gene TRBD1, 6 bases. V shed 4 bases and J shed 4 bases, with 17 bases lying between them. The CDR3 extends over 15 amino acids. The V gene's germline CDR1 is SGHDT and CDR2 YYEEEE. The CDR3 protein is CASSPYRVLAETQYF. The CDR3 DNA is TGTGCCAGCAGCCCCTACAGGGTTTTGGCAGAGACCCAGTACTTC.

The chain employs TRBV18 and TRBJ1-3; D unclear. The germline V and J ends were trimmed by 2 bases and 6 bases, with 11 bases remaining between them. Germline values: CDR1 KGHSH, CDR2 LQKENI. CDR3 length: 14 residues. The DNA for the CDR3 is TGTGCCAGCTCACCAGGAACGACGCTAAACACCATATATTTT. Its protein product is CASSPGTTLNTIYF. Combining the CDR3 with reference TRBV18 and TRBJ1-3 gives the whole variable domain NAGVMQNPRHLVRRRGQEARLRCSPMKGHSHVYWYRQLPEEGLKFMVYLQKENIIDESGMPKERFSAEFPKEGPSILRIQQVVRGDSAAYFCASSPGTTLNTIYFGEGSWLTVV.

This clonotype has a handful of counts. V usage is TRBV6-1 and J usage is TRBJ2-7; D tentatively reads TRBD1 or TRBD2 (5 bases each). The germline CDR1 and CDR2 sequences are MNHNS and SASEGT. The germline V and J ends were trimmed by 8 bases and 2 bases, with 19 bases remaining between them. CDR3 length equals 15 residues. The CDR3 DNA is TGTGCCAGCCTCAACGAATGGGACCCTCCCTACGAGCAGTACTTC. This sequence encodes CASLNEWDPPYEQYF.

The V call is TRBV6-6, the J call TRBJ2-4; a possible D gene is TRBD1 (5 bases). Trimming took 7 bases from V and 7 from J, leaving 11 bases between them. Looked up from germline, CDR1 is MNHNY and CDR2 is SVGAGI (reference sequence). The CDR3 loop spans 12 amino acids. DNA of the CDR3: TGTGCCAGCACCTGGGGCAGGAACATTCAGTACTTC. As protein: CASTWGRNIQYF.

CDR3 sequence reads: CASSLRDRNFYEQYV. DNA of the CDR3: TGTGCCAGCAGCCTCCGGGACAGAAACTTCTACGAGCAGTACGTC. The chain couples TRBV7-8 to TRBJ2-7; 7 bases map to TRBD1. Per germline, CDR1 SGHVS and CDR2 FQNEAQ. Losses at the gene ends were 5 bases for V and 3 bases for J; bases not matched to a gene: 10. The CDR3 runs 15 residues.

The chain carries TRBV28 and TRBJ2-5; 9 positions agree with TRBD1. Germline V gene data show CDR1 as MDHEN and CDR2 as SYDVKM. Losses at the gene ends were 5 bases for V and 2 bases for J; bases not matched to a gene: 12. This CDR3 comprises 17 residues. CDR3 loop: CASSMMTGGRFQETQYF. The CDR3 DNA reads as TGTGCCAGCAGTATGATGACAGGGGGGAGGTTTCAAGAGACCCAGTACTTC.

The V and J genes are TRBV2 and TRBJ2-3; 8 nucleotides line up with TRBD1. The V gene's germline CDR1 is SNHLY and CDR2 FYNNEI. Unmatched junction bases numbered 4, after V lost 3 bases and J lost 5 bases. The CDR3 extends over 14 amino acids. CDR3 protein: CASSEYRGLDTQYF. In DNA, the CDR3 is TGTGCCAGCAGTGAGTACAGGGGGTTAGATACGCAGTATTTT.

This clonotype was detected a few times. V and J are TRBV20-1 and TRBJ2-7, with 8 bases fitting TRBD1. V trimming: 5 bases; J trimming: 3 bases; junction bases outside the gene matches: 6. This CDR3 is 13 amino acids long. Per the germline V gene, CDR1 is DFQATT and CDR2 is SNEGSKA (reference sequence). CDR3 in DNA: TGCAGTGCTGGACAGGGAAAACGCTACGAGCAGTACGTC. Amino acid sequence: CSAGQGKRYEQYV.

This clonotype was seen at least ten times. CDR3 residues: CSATALAKNIQYF. Written as DNA, the CDR3 is TGCAGTGCTACGGCGCTAGCCAAAAACATTCAGTACTTC. The J gene is TRBJ2-4, the V gene TRBV20-1; no clear D. The CDR3 loop spans 13 amino acids. Germline lookup yields CDR1 DFQATT and CDR2 SNEGSKA (reference sequence). Trimming left V 4 bases short and J 0 bases short, with 7 bases between.